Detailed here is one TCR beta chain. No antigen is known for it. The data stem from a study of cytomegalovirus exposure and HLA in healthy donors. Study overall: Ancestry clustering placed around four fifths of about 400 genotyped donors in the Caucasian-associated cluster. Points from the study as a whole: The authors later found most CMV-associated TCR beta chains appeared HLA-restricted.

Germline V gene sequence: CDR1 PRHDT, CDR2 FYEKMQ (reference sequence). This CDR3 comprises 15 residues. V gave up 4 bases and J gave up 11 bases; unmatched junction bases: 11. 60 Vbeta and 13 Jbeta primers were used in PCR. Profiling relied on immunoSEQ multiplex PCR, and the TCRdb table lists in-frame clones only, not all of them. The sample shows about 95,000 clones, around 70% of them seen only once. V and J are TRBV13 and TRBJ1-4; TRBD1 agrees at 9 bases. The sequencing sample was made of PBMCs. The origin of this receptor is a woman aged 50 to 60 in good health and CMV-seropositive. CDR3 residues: CASSSWTGEEKKLFF. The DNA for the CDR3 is TGTGCCAGCAGCTCCTGGACAGGGGAGGAGAAGAAACTGTTTTTT.